The 24 T cell receptor beta chains below all came from one sample that was sequenced in a study of blood T cell repertoires in COVID-19 (dated by TCRdb to 2019 to 2021). The library was made by the immunoSEQ multiplex PCR assay. In its TCRdb copy, this immuneACCESS table keeps in-frame sequences only and misses some clones. Where compared with another copy, unresolved V genes explain less than half of these, and the others have no known cause. This sample gives 76,000 or so clones in total; about 86% of them show up just once. The top ten clones comprise more than 15% of the sample. Specimen: peripheral blood. The receptors were sampled from a man older than 75 in a cohort sampled during active COVID-19.

The rearrangement joins TRBV5-1 to TRBJ1-1; a weak D match, TRBD1 (6 bases). The CDR3 totals 12 residues. V was clipped by 4 bases and J by 11 bases, with 15 bases between them. Germline CDR1 reads SGHRS; CDR2 reads YFSETQ. The CDR3 DNA reads TGCGCCAGCAGCGGGCAGGGGTTGGACGCTTTCTTT. Translated: CASSGQGLDAFF.

The rearrangement uses TRBV19 and TRBJ1-5; D is possibly TRBD1 (6 bases). V dropped 3 bases and J dropped 7 bases, with 13 bases sitting between them. The V gene's germline CDR1 is LNHDA and CDR2 SQIVND (reference sequence). This CDR3 has 14 amino acids. This chain's CDR3 is CASSIRDRGQPQHF. For the CDR3, the DNA is TGTGCCAGTAGTATCCGGGATAGGGGGCAGCCCCAGCATTTT.

About this clone: Other nucleotide sequences in the sample specify the same CDR3. The chain couples TRBV7-9 to TRBJ2-7; D ambiguous. The V end lost 3 bases, the J end lost 0 bases, and 9 bases lay between the germline ends. This CDR3 has 14 amino acids. CDR1 and CDR2 from the germline V gene are SEHNR and FQNEAQ (reference sequence). The CDR3 region is CASSLERSSYEQYF. The CDR3, as DNA: TGTGCCAGCAGCTTGGAAAGGAGCTCCTACGAGCAGTACTTC.

V usage is TRBV7-8 and J usage is TRBJ2-7, with 10 nucleotides matching TRBD1. Germline assignment: CDR1 SGHVS and CDR2 FQNEAQ. The V and J ends lost 2 bases and 12 bases, in that order; junction bases with no gene match: 13. The CDR3 has 15 residues. Written as DNA, the CDR3 is TGTGCCAGCAGCTTAAGGGAGACAGGGGGCGCACGTATGTACTTC. It encodes CASSLRETGGARMYF.

V and J are TRBV5-4 and TRBJ1-2; TRBD1 is a possible D gene (5 bases). The V gene lost 4 bases and the J gene lost 1 base, with 8 bases spanning the gap. CDR3 length: 13 residues. CDR1 is SGHNT, CDR2 YYREEE, per germline (reference sequence). The CDR3 region has the DNA TGTGCCAGCAGCCCGGGACTTAACTATGGCTACACCTTC. Its translation: CASSPGLNYGYTF.

The CDR3 region has the DNA TGTGCCAGCACTCATTGTCGACTAGCCGATTTTTACGAGCAGTACTTC. Translating it yields CASTHCRLADFYEQYF. The chain uses TRBV21-1 and TRBJ2-7; whether TRBD2, the table's D call, matches the DNA was not checked. TRBV21-1 is listed as a pseudogene. The CDR3 runs 16 residues.

This chain uses TRBV10-3 with TRBJ2-7; a possible D gene is TRBD2 (6 bases). V was pared by 11 bases and J by 0 bases, with 17 bases between. The CDR3 extends over 14 amino acids. Per the germline V gene, CDR1 is ENHRY and CDR2 is SYGVKD. CDR3 residues: CALTGGPSSYEQYV. The CDR3 nucleotides read TGTGCCCTAACCGGAGGGCCCAGCTCCTACGAGCAGTACGTC.

The V and J genes are TRBV9 and TRBJ2-1; 8 bases align to TRBD1. Trimming removed 3 bases from V and 7 bases from J; junction bases left unmatched: 12. CDR1 is SGDLS and CDR2 is YYNGEE in the germline V gene. This CDR3 has 16 amino acids. The CDR3 reads CASSANPTGGENEQFF. The DNA of the CDR3 is TGTGCCAGCAGCGCTAATCCCACAGGGGGAGAAAATGAGCAGTTCTTC.

The rearrangement joins TRBV3-1 (or the pseudogene TRBV3-2) to TRBJ1-2, with TRBD1 matching over 7 bases. CDR3 length: 13 amino acids. V was pared by 0 bases and J by 5 bases, with 0 bases of the junction left unmatched. Germline CDR1 and CDR2: LGHDT and YNNKEL (reference sequence). The CDR3 DNA is TGTGCCAGCAGCCAAGAGGGACAGTATGGCTACACCTTC. Encoded protein: CASSQEGQYGYTF.

The CDR3 sequence: CASKLAGGNTGELFF. For the CDR3, the DNA is TGTGCCAGCAAGTTAGCGGGGGGGAACACCGGGGAGCTGTTTTTT. The chain employs TRBV2 and TRBJ2-2; 10 nucleotides agree with TRBD2. The germline gives CDR1 SNHLY, CDR2 FYNNEI. The CDR3 consists of 15 residues. V lost 7 bases to trimming and J lost 1 base; unmatched junction nucleotides: 3.

V usage is TRBV5-1 and J usage is TRBJ2-1; 8 bases align to TRBD1. The germline V gene has CDR1 SGHRS and CDR2 YFSETQ. This CDR3 has 16 residues. J was trimmed by 7 bases and V by 0 bases; bases with no gene match: 9. CDR3 sequence reads: CASSLGGTGPRNEQFF. The CDR3 DNA is TGCGCCAGCAGCTTGGGGGGGACAGGCCCCAGGAATGAGCAGTTCTTC.

This CDR3 reads CASSLMTGSPGELFF. For the CDR3, the DNA is TGTGCCAGCAGCCTTATGACAGGGAGTCCCGGGGAGCTGTTTTTT. The rearrangement uses TRBV5-4 and TRBJ2-2; 7 positions match TRBD1. The CDR3 has 15 amino acids. CDR1 SGHNT and CDR2 YYREEE come from the germline V gene (reference sequence). The ends lost 4 bases at V and 6 bases at J; junction bases unmatched: 9.

The chain is built from TRBV3-1 (or the pseudogene TRBV3-2) and TRBJ1-4; D remains unclear. The CDR3 spans 12 residues. CDR1 is LGHDT, CDR2 YNNKEL, per germline (reference sequence). Trimming removed 3 bases at V and 12 bases at J, with 11 bases between. CDR3 bases: TGTGCCAGCAGCCAGGTACACCCGCAACTGTTTTTT. Residues: CASSQVHPQLFF.

This chain connects TRBV2 to TRBJ1-4; 8 bases match TRBD1. Per the germline V gene, CDR1 is SNHLY and CDR2 is FYNNEI. This CDR3 has 14 amino acids. J was trimmed by 2 bases and V by 6 bases; bases with no gene match: 2. The CDR3 reads CASRTGVTNEKLFF. The CDR3 region has the DNA TGTGCCAGCAGGACAGGGGTGACTAATGAAAAACTGTTTTTT. Full variable domain (outside the CDR3, taken from reference TRBV2 and TRBJ1-4): EPEVTQTPSHQVTQMGQEVILRCVPISNHLYFYWYRQILGQKVEFLVSFYNNEISEKSEIFDDQFSVERPDGSNFTLKIRSTKLEDSAMYFCASRTGVTNEKLFFGSGTQLSVL.

This chain uses TRBV9 with TRBJ1-1; a weak D match, TRBD1 (6 bases). Trimming removed 2 bases at V and 0 bases at J, with 8 bases between. Germline loops: CDR1 SGDLS, CDR2 YYNGEE. The CDR3 is 14 residues long. Here the CDR3 DNA reads TGTGCCAGCAGCGTGACAGGAATGAACACTGAAGCTTTCTTT. Its translation: CASSVTGMNTEAFF.

The chain couples TRBV6-5 to TRBJ1-1, with D possibly TRBD1 on 6 matching bases. The V end was cut by 7 bases, the J end by 4 bases, with 16 bases between. This CDR3 is built from 14 residues. CDR1 is MNHEY, CDR2 SVGAGI, per germline. Here the CDR3 DNA reads TGTGCCAGCACCTTGGAAGGGGGTCTCACTGAAGCTTTCTTT. Translating it yields CASTLEGGLTEAFF.

V is TRBV5-1 and J is TRBJ2-3; tentative D call: TRBD1 (6 bases). The V end lost 3 bases, the J end lost 6 bases, and 14 bases lay between the germline ends. Germline loops: CDR1 SGHRS, CDR2 YFSETQ. The CDR3 length is 14 residues. CDR3 in amino acids: CASSSPGQWDTQYF. CDR3 in DNA: TGCGCCAGCAGCTCACCGGGACAATGGGATACGCAGTATTTT.

This clone was observed a handful of times. This chain uses TRBV19 with TRBJ2-1; TRBD2 might be the D (6 bases). CDR3 size: 13 residues. CDR1 LNHDA and CDR2 SQIVND come from the germline V gene (reference sequence). V was clipped by 10 bases and J by 4 bases, with 14 bases between them. CDR3 amino acids: CATLANAYNEQFF. In nucleotides, the CDR3 is TGTGCCACTCTAGCGAACGCGTACAATGAGCAGTTCTTC.

The sample holds one count of this clone. The V and J genes are TRBV18 and TRBJ2-1; D unresolved. This CDR3 spans 14 amino acids. The V and J ends lost 2 bases and 5 bases respectively, with 10 bases between them. Germline V CDR1 and CDR2: KGHSH, LQKENI. This chain's CDR3 is CASSPTQIHNEQFF. CDR3 nucleotide sequence: TGTGCCAGCTCACCAACCCAGATTCACAATGAGCAGTTCTTC.

This clone has more than one count but fewer than ten. The V call is TRBV6-1, the J call TRBJ1-5; unclear D gene. V dropped 3 bases and J dropped 1 base, with 13 bases sitting between them. The CDR3 totals 16 residues. CDR1 is MNHNS and CDR2 is SASEGT in the germline V gene. In DNA form, the CDR3 reads TGTGCCAGCAGTGATAGGAGAGGTGGAAGCAATCAGCCCCAGCATTTT. It translates to CASSDRRGGSNQPQHF.

The chain combines TRBV7-9 with TRBJ1-5; 7 bases line up with TRBD1. Unmatched junction bases numbered 6, after V lost 1 base and J lost 0 bases. The CDR3 covers 17 residues. Germline V gene data show CDR1 as SEHNR and CDR2 as FQNEAQ (reference sequence). The CDR3 DNA reads TGTGCCAGCAGCTTAGAAGGACAGGAGTATAGCAATCAGCCCCAGCATTTT. The encoded protein is CASSLEGQEYSNQPQHF.

The chain employs TRBV19 and TRBJ2-1, with 10 bases aligning to TRBD2. Germline V gene sequence: CDR1 LNHDA, CDR2 SQIVND (reference sequence). CDR3 length: 16 residues. V gave up 4 bases and J gave up 3 bases; unmatched junction bases: 6. This CDR3 reads CASSTERGGYYNEQFF. CDR3 in DNA: TGTGCCAGTAGTACCGAGCGGGGGGGCTACTACAATGAGCAGTTCTTC.

The chain uses TRBV27 and TRBJ2-3; TRBD1 matches at 7 bases. Germline trimming cut 6 bases from V and 3 bases from J; bases unmatched to any gene: 12. The germline V gene encodes CDR1 MNHEY and CDR2 SMNVEV (reference sequence). The CDR3 covers 16 residues. The CDR3 nucleotides read TGTGCCAGCAGCCACCAACCGGGACAGCTTACAGATACGCAGTATTTT. It codes for CASSHQPGQLTDTQYF.

This chain joins TRBV19 and TRBJ1-1; the D is unclear. Germline assignment: CDR1 LNHDA and CDR2 SQIVND (reference sequence). CDR3 length: 13 amino acids. The V gene lost 4 bases and the J gene lost 0 bases, with 6 bases spanning the gap. This chain's CDR3 is CASSKRLNTEAFF. DNA for the CDR3: TGTGCCAGTAGTAAGAGGTTGAACACTGAAGCTTTCTTT.